Listed here is a single TCR beta chain. This entry belongs to a study of blood T cell repertoires in COVID-19. The CDR3 is 16 residues long. V lost 5 bases and J 1 base, leaving 17 bases between the germline ends. Looked up from germline, CDR1 is MGHDK and CDR2 is SYGVNS. The study drew participants aged about 18 to 89 years from roughly 25 US areas. Participant-given clinical history determined each cohort assignment. Per the original methods: It was from reference gene primer amplification that nucleated cell counts were estimated. Repertoires were generated with immunoSEQ multiplex PCR, while TCRdb's copy carries only in-frame clones and drops some. For V, J and clone size, that table is used; D and trimming come from the DNA. In the table there are around 420,000 clones, roughly 90% of which are singletons.

This clonotype originated in a middle-aged woman with acute COVID-19. Source material: PBMCs or T cells enriched from blood (not recorded which). V gene TRBV25-1 combines with J gene TRBJ1-1; perhaps TRBD1 as D (5 bases). The CDR3 is CASSSIRGVENTEAFF. In DNA form, the CDR3 reads TGTGCCAGCAGTAGTATTAGGGGTGTTGAGAACACTGAAGCTTTCTTT.